This T cell receptor (beta chain) was documented in a study of blood T cells in healthy people across ages. A word on this clonotype: The antigen is undetermined.

General observations from the study: Calculation of diversity from one million T cells yielded estimates considered to be underestimates. Per million T cells, TCR beta diversity dropped about linearly as age rose. Greater diversity and more naive CD4+ cells were seen in long-lived donors than in aged donors.

A second PCR of roughly 7 to 11 cycles used a sample-barcoded 5' primer and a J-beta primer mix. Any given sample supplied a minimum of 3 million CDR3-containing paired-end reads. TCRdb reprocessed the 5' RACE reads via MiXCR and lists one record per CDR3 protein. The table lists 950,000 to 1,200,000 distinct CDR3 sequences, less than 45% of them singletons, with 13% in the top ten. Sequenced: blood. The TCR sequence derives from a man in his late teens or twenties in good health.

The DNA for the CDR3 is TGTGCCAGCAGTCCCCTAGCAGGCCTCAAGTATGGCTACACCTTC. This encodes CASSPLAGLKYGYTF. The J gene is TRBJ1-2, the V gene TRBV27, with D hard to call. The CDR3 runs 15 residues. V was pared by 5 bases and J by 5 bases, with 18 bases between. CDR1 MNHEY and CDR2 SMNVEV come from the germline V gene (reference sequence).